This passage covers 25 T cell receptor beta chains from one sample sequenced in a study of CD8+ T cells in alopecia areata. From alopecia areata patients, lesional scalp punch biopsies and peripheral blood were collected. RNA extraction was followed by reverse transcription into cDNA, which acted as the sequencing template. TCRdb keeps only in-frame clones here, not all; method: immunoSEQ multiplex PCR. The data contain about 14,000 clones, 58% of them seen just once; the ten biggest clones take up approximately 10%. The material sequenced was skin, taken at week 0. The receptors stem from a human donor with alopecia areata.

The chain combines TRBV20-1 with TRBJ1-1; D is undetermined. The germline V and J ends were trimmed by 6 bases and 6 bases, with 11 bases remaining between them. The CDR3 length is 11 residues. The germline V gene has CDR1 DFQATT and CDR2 SNEGSKA (reference sequence). The CDR3 coding sequence is TGCAGTGCGGCGCCTTCCGCTGAAGCTTTCTTT. Translation: CSAAPSAEAFF.

The rearrangement uses TRBV25-1 and TRBJ2-2; 7 nucleotides line up with TRBD1. The V gene end was trimmed by 3 bases and the J gene end by 1 base; junction bases not matched to a gene: 5. The length of the CDR3 is 16 residues. Germline V lookup: CDR1 MGHDK, CDR2 SYGVNS. The chain's CDR3 is CASSDTGEGNTGELFF. CDR3 nucleotides: TGTGCCAGCAGTGACACAGGGGAAGGGAACACCGGGGAGCTGTTTTTT.

This clone was counted a few times. The chain employs TRBV5-4 and TRBJ1-2; 7 bases are a match to TRBD1. This CDR3 has 16 amino acids. After removal of 3 bases from V and 1 base from J, the junction contained 9 bases not matched to a gene. Germline CDR1 SGHNT, CDR2 YYREEE (reference sequence). The CDR3 bases are TGTGCCAGCAGCTCCCCCCGGGACAGAAGTAACTATGGCTACACCTTC. It translates to CASSSPRDRSNYGYTF.

This clone is a singleton in its sample. The rearrangement joins TRBV4-3 to TRBJ2-7; TRBD1 matches 7 bases. Germline V lookup: CDR1 LGHNA, CDR2 YSLEER. CDR3 length equals 13 residues. V gave up 4 bases and J gave up 2 bases; unmatched junction bases: 2. The CDR3 sequence: CASSRDRAYEQYF. CDR3 in DNA: TGCGCCAGCAGCCGGGACAGAGCCTACGAGCAGTACTTC.

As concerns this clone: One junction end disagrees with the germline gene, perhaps due to a read error. The chain has TRBV6-5 and TRBJ2-5, with a tentative D call TRBD2 (7 bases). The CDR3 totals 14 residues. Germline V gives CDR1 MNHEY, CDR2 SVGAGI. The DNA of the CDR3 is TGTGCCCGCAGGAAGGGGGGGTTTGGGGAGACCCAGTACTTC. The encoded protein is CARRKGGFGETQYF.

This clone appeared once. This chain links TRBV7-2 with TRBJ2-7; D may be TRBD2 (5 bases). CDR1 and CDR2 (germline): SGHTA, FQGNSA. The CDR3 is 14 residues long. V gave up 5 bases and J gave up 2 bases, with 13 bases separating them. The CDR3 region is CASSPTGITYEQYF. The DNA for the CDR3 is TGTGCCAGCAGCCCCACCGGGATTACCTACGAGCAGTACTTC. Based on the CDR3 plus reference TRBV7-2 and TRBJ2-7, the full variable domain is GAGVSQSPSNKVTEKGKDVELRCDPISGHTALYWYRQSLGQGLEFLIYFQGNSAPDKSGLPSDRFSAERTGGSVSTLTIQRTQQEDSAVYLCASSPTGITYEQYFGPGTRLTVT.

This rearrangement joins TRBV9 to TRBJ2-1; TRBD1 aligns across 7 bases. CDR3 size: 17 residues. J gave up 7 bases and V 3 bases, and 16 bases lay outside the gene matches. Germline CDR1 is SGDLS and CDR2 is YYNGEE. The CDR3 nucleotides are TGTGCCAGCAGCGGAAGGAGCGGCAGGGGGTCTGGGAATGAGCAGTTCTTC. It translates to CASSGRSGRGSGNEQFF.

V gene TRBV5-1 combines with J gene TRBJ2-7, with TRBD2 as a possible D gene (5 bases). The CDR3 runs 15 residues. V shed 5 bases and J shed 4 bases, with 19 bases lying between them. From germline, CDR1 is SGHRS and CDR2 YFSETQ. Here the CDR3 DNA reads TGCGCCAGCAGGCCCGGGGTGGGTTCTGGTTACGAGCAGTACTTC. It yields the protein CASRPGVGSGYEQYF.

The table lists this clone with a few counts. This chain uses TRBV29-1 with TRBJ2-4; the D is unclear. V was trimmed by 1 base and J by 0 bases, leaving 4 bases between them. Germline V gives CDR1 SQVTM, CDR2 ANQGSEA. The CDR3 is 13 residues long. CDR3 coding DNA: TGCAGCGTTGAAGGCCGAGCCAAAAACATTCAGTACTTC. Encoded protein: CSVEGRAKNIQYF. The complete variable domain, with remaining parts taken from reference TRBV29-1 and TRBJ2-4, reads SAVISQKPSRDICQRGTSLTIQCQVDSQVTMMFWYRQQPGQSLTLIATANQGSEATYESGFVIDKFPISRPNLTFSTLTVSNMSPEDSSIYLCSVEGRAKNIQYFGAGTRLSVL.

Only one count was recorded for this clone. CDR3 nucleotides: TGTGCCAGCTCACCAGGACAGCCTCCCTATGGCTACACCTTC. Its protein is CASSPGQPPYGYTF. This chain uses TRBV18 with TRBJ1-2; a possible D gene is TRBD1 (6 bases). Germline CDR1 reads KGHSH; CDR2 reads LQKENI. V was pared by 2 bases and J by 4 bases, with 11 bases between. The CDR3 consists of 14 residues.

CDR3 loop: CASSQEGLAGGQVTDTQYF. The CDR3 DNA follows: TGTGCCAGCAGCCAAGAAGGGCTAGCGGGGGGGCAGGTCACAGATACGCAGTATTTT. V gene TRBV4-2 combines with J gene TRBJ2-3; 12 bases match TRBD2. Germline V gene lookup returns CDR1 LGHNA and CDR2 YNFKEQ. The trim removed 0 bases at V and 2 bases at J, leaving 9 bases unmatched. The CDR3 is 19 amino acids.

This clone showed up just a few times. The chain has TRBV5-1 and TRBJ1-5; the D is unclear. The CDR3 length is 13 residues. Germline V gene sequence: CDR1 SGHRS, CDR2 YFSETQ. The V end was cut by 4 bases, the J end by 3 bases, with 8 bases between. In nucleotides, the CDR3 is TGCGCCAGCAGCCTGACCCACAATCAGCCCCAGCATTTT. This sequence encodes CASSLTHNQPQHF.

This clone was picked up a small number of times. The chain uses TRBV30 and TRBJ2-7, with D possibly TRBD1 on 5 matching bases. This CDR3 is built from 12 residues. The V and J ends lost 3 bases and 5 bases respectively, with 11 bases between them. Germline V gene data show CDR1 as GTSNPN and CDR2 as SVGIG (reference sequence). CDR3 in amino acids: CAWSLGRDEQYF. As DNA, the CDR3 is TGTGCCTGGAGCTTGGGGCGTGACGAGCAGTACTTC.

This chain links TRBV27 with TRBJ1-1; D might be TRBD1 (5 bases). The CDR3 has 14 residues. V lost 1 base, J lost 1 base, and 7 bases lay in between. Germline CDR1 reads MNHEY; CDR2 reads SMNVEV (reference sequence). The CDR3 DNA reads as TGTGCCAGCAGTTTATGGGGGGGGAACACTGAAGCTTTCTTT. Translated, it gives CASSLWGGNTEAFF.

The chain couples TRBV7-8 to TRBJ1-1, with 8 bases fitting TRBD1. This CDR3 contains 14 residues. The junction had 3 bases not matched to a gene; V was cut back by 1 base and J by 5 bases. The germline V gene encodes CDR1 SGHVS and CDR2 FQNEAQ. The CDR3 loop is CASSLGQGNTEAFF. The CDR3 DNA follows: TGTGCCAGCAGCTTAGGACAGGGGAATACTGAAGCTTTCTTT.

By sample share, this clone is large (0.1 to 1%). The chain combines TRBV6-6 with TRBJ2-2; perhaps TRBD1 as D (6 bases). The CDR3 runs to 16 residues. V lost 0 bases to trimming and J lost 2 bases, with 10 bases between them. CDR1 is MNHNY, CDR2 SVGAGI, per germline (reference sequence). The CDR3 DNA sequence: TGTGCCAGCAGTTACTCCCAAGGGGGAAACACCGGGGAGCTGTTTTTT. Amino acids: CASSYSQGGNTGELFF.

The V call is TRBV7-9, the J call TRBJ2-7; D unresolved. Germline CDR1 SEHNR, CDR2 FQNEAQ (reference sequence). The CDR3 runs to 13 residues. Trimming pared 1 base from V and 6 bases from J, leaving 10 bases between. This CDR3 reads CASSLGRESEQYF. CDR3 sequence (DNA): TGTGCCAGCAGCTTAGGGAGAGAAAGCGAGCAGTACTTC.

By sample fraction, this clone is medium-sized. The gene calls are TRBV27 and TRBJ2-4, with a weak D call TRBD1 (5 bases). This CDR3 has 14 amino acids. Germline values: CDR1 MNHEY, CDR2 SMNVEV (reference sequence). Trimming pared 1 base from V and 8 bases from J, leaving 12 bases between. The DNA of the CDR3 is TGTGCCAGCAGTTTATTCAGGGATAGAGACATTCAGTACTTC. This sequence encodes CASSLFRDRDIQYF.

The gene calls are TRBV19 and TRBJ2-3; the D is unclear. The length of the CDR3 is 16 residues. The germline V gene has CDR1 LNHDA and CDR2 SQIVND (reference sequence). V was trimmed by 6 bases and J by 5 bases, leaving 21 bases between them. This CDR3 is CASRDPWAVGKDTQYF. The DNA for the CDR3 is TGTGCCAGTAGGGACCCTTGGGCGGTGGGCAAAGATACGCAGTATTTT.

This clone turned up a few times. The chain links TRBV28 to TRBJ1-1, with 7 bases lining up with TRBD1. This CDR3 has 15 amino acids. In germline, CDR1 is MDHEN, CDR2 SYDVKM. The V and J ends lost 1 base and 5 bases, in that order; junction bases with no gene match: 7. The CDR3 sequence: CASSLSPTGRTEAFF. In DNA form, the CDR3 reads TGTGCCAGCAGTTTATCCCCGACAGGGAGGACTGAAGCTTTCTTT.

V and J are TRBV2 and TRBJ1-5, with 8 bases that match TRBD1. CDR1 is SNHLY and CDR2 is FYNNEI in the germline V gene. There are 15 residues in the CDR3. The V segment lost 6 bases and the J segment 6 bases; nucleotides outside the gene matches: 10. The CDR3 nucleotides read TGTGCCAGCAGAGCCGACAGGGGTCAAGCTCAGCCCCAGCATTTT. Amino acid sequence: CASRADRGQAQPQHF.

The V gene is TRBV5-4, the J gene TRBJ2-7; maybe TRBD2 (6 bases). The CDR3 loop spans 15 amino acids. Germline CDR1 and CDR2: SGHNT and YYREEE (reference sequence). V lost 0 bases and J lost 0, with 10 bases in between. In DNA, the CDR3 is TGTGCCAGCAGCTTGGAAGGCGGGGCCTCCTACGAGCAGTACTTC. Its protein is CASSLEGGASYEQYF.

This clone was picked up a small number of times. V is TRBV5-1 and J is TRBJ2-6; D not certain. This CDR3 is built from 15 residues. The V end was cut by 0 bases, the J end by 1 base, with 5 bases between. The germline V gene has CDR1 SGHRS and CDR2 YFSETQ. The CDR3 sequence: CASSLDTSGANVLTF. The CDR3 region has the DNA TGCGCCAGCAGCTTGGACACGTCTGGGGCCAACGTCCTGACTTTC.

The chain links TRBV4-1 to TRBJ1-2, with 7 bases that match TRBD1. CDR3 length equals 15 residues. V was pared by 1 base and J by 4 bases, with 6 bases of the junction left unmatched. Germline CDR1 and CDR2: MGHRA and YSYEKL. The CDR3 coding sequence is TGCGCCAGCAGCCAAGTTGAGGGACAGACCTATGGCTACACCTTC. Its translation is CASSQVEGQTYGYTF.

Regarding this clone: The same CDR3 can be traced to other DNA sequences in this sample. This chain links TRBV5-4 with TRBJ2-2; no clear D gene. Trimming left V 4 bases short and J 3 bases short, with 13 bases between. In germline, CDR1 is SGHNT, CDR2 YYREEE (reference sequence). This CDR3 comprises 15 residues. The CDR3 is CASSPGSSDTGELFF. The CDR3 DNA is TGTGCCAGCAGCCCCGGGTCCAGTGACACCGGGGAGCTGTTTTTT.